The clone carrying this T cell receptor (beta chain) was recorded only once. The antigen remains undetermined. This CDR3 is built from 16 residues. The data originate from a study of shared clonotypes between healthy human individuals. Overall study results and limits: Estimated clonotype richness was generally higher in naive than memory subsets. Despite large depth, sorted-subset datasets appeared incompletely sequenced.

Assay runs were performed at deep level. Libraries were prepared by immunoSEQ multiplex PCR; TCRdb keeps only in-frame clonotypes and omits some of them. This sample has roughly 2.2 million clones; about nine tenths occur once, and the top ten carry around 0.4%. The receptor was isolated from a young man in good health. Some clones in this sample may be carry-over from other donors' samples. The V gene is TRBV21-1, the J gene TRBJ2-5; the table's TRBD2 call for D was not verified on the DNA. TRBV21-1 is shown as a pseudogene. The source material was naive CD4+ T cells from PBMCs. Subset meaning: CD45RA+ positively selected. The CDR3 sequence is CASFGRLAGVGETQYF. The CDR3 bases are TGTGCCAGTTTTGGAAGACTAGCGGGAGTCGGGGAGACCCAGTACTTC.